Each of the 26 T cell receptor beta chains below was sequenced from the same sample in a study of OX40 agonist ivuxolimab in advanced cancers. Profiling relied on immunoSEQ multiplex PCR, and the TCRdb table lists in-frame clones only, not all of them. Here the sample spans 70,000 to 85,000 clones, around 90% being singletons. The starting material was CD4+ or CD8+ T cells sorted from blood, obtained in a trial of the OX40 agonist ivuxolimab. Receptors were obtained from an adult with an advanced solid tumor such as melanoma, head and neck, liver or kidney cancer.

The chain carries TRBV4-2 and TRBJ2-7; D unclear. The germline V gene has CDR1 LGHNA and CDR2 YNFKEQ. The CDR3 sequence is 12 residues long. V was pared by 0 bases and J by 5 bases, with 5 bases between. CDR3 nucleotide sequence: TGTGCCAGCAGCCAAGATAGTGACGAGCAGTACTTC. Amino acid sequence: CASSQDSDEQYF.

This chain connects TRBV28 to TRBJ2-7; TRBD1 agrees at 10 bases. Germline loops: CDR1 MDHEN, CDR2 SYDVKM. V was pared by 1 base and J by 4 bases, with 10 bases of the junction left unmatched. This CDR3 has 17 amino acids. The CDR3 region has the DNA TGTGCCAGCAGTTTATCGACAGGGACAGGGGCTGGGTACGAGCAGTACTTC. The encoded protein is CASSLSTGTGAGYEQYF.

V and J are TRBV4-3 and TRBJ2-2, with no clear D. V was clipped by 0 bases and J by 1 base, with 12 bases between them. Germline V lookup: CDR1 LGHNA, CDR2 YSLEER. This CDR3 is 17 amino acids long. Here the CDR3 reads CASSQDIRYVNTGELFF. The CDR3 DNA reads TGCGCCAGCAGCCAAGATATCCGCTACGTGAACACCGGGGAGCTGTTTTTT.

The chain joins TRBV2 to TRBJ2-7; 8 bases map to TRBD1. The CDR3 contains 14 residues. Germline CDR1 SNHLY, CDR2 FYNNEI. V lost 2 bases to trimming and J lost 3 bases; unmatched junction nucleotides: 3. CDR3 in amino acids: CASSELGQDYEQYF. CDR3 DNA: TGTGCCAGCAGTGAACTGGGACAGGACTACGAGCAGTACTTC.

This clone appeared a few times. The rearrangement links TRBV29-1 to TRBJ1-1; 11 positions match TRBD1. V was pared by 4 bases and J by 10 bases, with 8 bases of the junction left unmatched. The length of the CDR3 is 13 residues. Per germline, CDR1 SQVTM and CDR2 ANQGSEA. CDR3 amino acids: CSVVGQGAAGAFF. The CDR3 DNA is TGCAGCGTTGTTGGACAGGGGGCCGCGGGAGCTTTCTTT.

The CDR3 loop is CASGGGQARTDTQYF. The CDR3 region has the DNA TGTGCCAGCGGGGGGGGGCAAGCTCGCACAGATACGCAGTATTTT. The chain uses TRBV28 and TRBJ2-3, with D perhaps matching TRBD2 (7 bases). V was cut by 8 bases and J by 1 base, with 16 bases left in between. Germline values: CDR1 MDHEN, CDR2 SYDVKM. The CDR3 is 15 residues long.

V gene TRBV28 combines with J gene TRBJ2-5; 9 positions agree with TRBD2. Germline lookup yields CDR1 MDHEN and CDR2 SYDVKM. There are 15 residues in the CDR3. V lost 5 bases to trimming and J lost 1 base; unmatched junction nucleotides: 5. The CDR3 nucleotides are TGTGCCAGCAGTGGGAAGGGACTAGCCCAAGAGACCCAGTACTTC. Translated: CASSGKGLAQETQYF.

CDR3 protein: CAWERDLGSYEQYF. CDR3 sequence (DNA): TGTGCCTGGGAGAGGGACCTAGGATCCTACGAGCAGTACTTC. The rearrangement joins TRBV30 to TRBJ2-7; D is tentatively TRBD1 or TRBD2 (5 bases each). This CDR3 comprises 14 residues. Germline CDR1 and CDR2: GTSNPN and SVGIG (reference sequence). V dropped 5 bases and J dropped 1 base, with 15 bases sitting between them.

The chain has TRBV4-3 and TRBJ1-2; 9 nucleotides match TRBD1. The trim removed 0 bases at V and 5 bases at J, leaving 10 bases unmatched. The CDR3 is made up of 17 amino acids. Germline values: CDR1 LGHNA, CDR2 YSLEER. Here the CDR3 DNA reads TGCGCCAGCAGCCAAGATCTGCCGGGACAGGGAGGTTATGGCTACACCTTC. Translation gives CASSQDLPGQGGYGYTF.

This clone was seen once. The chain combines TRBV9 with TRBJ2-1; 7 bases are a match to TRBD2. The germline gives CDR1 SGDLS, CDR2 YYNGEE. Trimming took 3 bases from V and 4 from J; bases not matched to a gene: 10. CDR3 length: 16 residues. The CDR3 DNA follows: TGTGCCAGCAGCGAAGGCGGGAGTACCCTATACAATGAGCAGTTCTTC. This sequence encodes CASSEGGSTLYNEQFF.

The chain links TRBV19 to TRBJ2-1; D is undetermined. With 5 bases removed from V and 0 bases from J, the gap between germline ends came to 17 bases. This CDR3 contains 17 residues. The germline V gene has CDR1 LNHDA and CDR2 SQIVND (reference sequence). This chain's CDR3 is CASSPVHSGYSYNEQFF. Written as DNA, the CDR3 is TGTGCCAGTAGTCCGGTACATTCAGGTTACTCCTACAATGAGCAGTTCTTC. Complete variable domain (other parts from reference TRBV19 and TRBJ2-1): DGGITQSPKYLFRKEGQNVTLSCEQNLNHDAMYWYRQDPGQGLRLIYYSQIVNDFQKGDIAEGYSVSREKKESFPLTVTSAQKNPTAFYLCASSPVHSGYSYNEQFFGPGTRLTVL.

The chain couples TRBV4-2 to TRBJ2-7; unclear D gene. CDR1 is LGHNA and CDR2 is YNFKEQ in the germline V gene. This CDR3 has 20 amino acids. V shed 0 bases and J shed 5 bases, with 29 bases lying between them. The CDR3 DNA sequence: TGTGCCAGCAGCCAAGATTGGGATGTCCTAAGGCAGAGGTTTTTAAACGAGCAGTACTTC. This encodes CASSQDWDVLRQRFLNEQYF.

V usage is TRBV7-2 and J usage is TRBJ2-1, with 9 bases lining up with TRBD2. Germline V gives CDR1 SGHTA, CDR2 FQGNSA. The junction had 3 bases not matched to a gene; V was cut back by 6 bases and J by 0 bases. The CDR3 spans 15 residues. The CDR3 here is CASRASGTSYNEQFF. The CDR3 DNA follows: TGTGCCAGCAGGGCTAGCGGGACCTCCTACAATGAGCAGTTCTTC.

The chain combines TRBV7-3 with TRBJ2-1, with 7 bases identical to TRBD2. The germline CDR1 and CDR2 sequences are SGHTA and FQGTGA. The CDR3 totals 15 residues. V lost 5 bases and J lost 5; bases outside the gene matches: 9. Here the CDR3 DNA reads TGTGCCAGCAGCCCGGGTTTTACTAGCGACAATGAGCAGTTCTTC. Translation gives CASSPGFTSDNEQFF.

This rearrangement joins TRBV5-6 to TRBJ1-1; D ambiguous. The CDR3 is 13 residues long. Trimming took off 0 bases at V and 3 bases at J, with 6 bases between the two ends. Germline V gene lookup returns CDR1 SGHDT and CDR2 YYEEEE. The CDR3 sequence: CASSLGMHTEAFF. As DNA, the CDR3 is TGTGCCAGCAGCTTGGGGATGCACACTGAAGCTTTCTTT.

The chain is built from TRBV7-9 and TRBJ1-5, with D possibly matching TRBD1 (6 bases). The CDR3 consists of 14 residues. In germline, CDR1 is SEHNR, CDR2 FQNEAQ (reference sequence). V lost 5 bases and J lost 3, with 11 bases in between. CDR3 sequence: CASSQGQYNQPQHF. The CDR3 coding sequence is TGTGCCAGCAGCCAAGGACAGTACAATCAGCCCCAGCATTTT. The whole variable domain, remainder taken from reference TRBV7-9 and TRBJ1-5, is DTGVSQNPRHKITKRGQNVTFRCDPISEHNRLYWYRQTLGQGPEFLTYFQNEAQLEKSRLLSDRFSAERPKGSFSTLEIQRTEQGDSAMYLCASSQGQYNQPQHFGDGTRLSIL.

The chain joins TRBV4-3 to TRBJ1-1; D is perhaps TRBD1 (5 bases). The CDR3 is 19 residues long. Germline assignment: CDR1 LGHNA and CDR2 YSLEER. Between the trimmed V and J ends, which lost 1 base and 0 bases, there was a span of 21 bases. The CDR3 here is CASSQAPEGLGRVNTEAFF. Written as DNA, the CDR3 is TGCGCCAGCAGCCAAGCCCCGGAAGGCCTGGGACGGGTGAACACTGAAGCTTTCTTT.

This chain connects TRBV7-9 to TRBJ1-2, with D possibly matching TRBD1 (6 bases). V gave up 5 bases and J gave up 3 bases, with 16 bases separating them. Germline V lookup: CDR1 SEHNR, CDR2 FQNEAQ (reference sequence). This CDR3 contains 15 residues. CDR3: CASSPSGTLDYGYTF. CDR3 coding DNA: TGTGCCAGCAGCCCGTCGGGGACACTCGACTATGGCTACACCTTC.

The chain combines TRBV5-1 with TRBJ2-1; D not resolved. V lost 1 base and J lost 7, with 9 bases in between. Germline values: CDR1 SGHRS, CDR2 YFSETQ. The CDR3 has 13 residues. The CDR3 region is CASSLLGINEQFF. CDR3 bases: TGCGCCAGCAGCTTGTTGGGGATAAATGAGCAGTTCTTC.

The CDR3 DNA sequence: TGTGCCAGTAGTATGTACTTCAGGGTGAGTCAGCCCCAGCATTTT. Translation gives CASSMYFRVSQPQHF. The chain couples TRBV19 to TRBJ1-5; possibly TRBD1 for D (5 bases). The CDR3 length is 15 residues. Germline lookup yields CDR1 LNHDA and CDR2 SQIVND (reference sequence). V was shortened by 3 bases and J by 6 bases, with 15 bases between the two germline ends.

The CDR3: CASSVRGSTDTQYF. Here the CDR3 DNA reads TGTGCCAGCAGCGTTCGGGGGAGCACAGATACGCAGTATTTT. The genes are TRBV9 and TRBJ2-3; the D gene is possibly TRBD2 (6 bases). V was shortened by 2 bases and J by 0 bases, with 7 bases between the two germline ends. Germline V gene lookup returns CDR1 SGDLS and CDR2 YYNGEE. There are 14 residues in the CDR3.

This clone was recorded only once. CDR3 sequence: CASSMGGHEQYF. CDR3 DNA: TGTGCCAGTAGTATGGGGGGCCACGAGCAGTACTTC. This rearrangement joins TRBV19 to TRBJ2-7, with D perhaps TRBD1 or TRBD2 (6 bases each). Per germline, CDR1 LNHDA and CDR2 SQIVND (reference sequence). The V and J ends lost 3 bases and 5 bases respectively, with 8 bases between them. The CDR3 consists of 12 residues.

The DNA for the CDR3 is TGTGCCAGCAGCCCCTTTCGACTAGCGGGAACCCCTACCAATGAGCAGTTCTTC. It is translated as CASSPFRLAGTPTNEQFF. The chain couples TRBV9 to TRBJ2-1; 11 nucleotides align to TRBD2. Germline assignment: CDR1 SGDLS and CDR2 YYNGEE. V lost 4 bases to trimming and J lost 6 bases; unmatched junction nucleotides: 15. This CDR3 region has 18 residues.

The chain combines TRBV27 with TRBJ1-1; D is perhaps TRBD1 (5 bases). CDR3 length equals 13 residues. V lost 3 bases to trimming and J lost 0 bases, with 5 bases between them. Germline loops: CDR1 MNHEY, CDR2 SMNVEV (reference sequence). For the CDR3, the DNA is TGTGCCAGCAGTTTGGGGCTGAACACTGAAGCTTTCTTT. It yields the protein CASSLGLNTEAFF.

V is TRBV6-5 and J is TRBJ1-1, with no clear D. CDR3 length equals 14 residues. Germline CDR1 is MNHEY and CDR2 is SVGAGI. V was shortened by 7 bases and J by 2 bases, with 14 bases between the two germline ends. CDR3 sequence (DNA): TGTGCCAGCACCCTAGGGATGGGAAACACTGAAGCTTTCTTT. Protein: CASTLGMGNTEAFF.

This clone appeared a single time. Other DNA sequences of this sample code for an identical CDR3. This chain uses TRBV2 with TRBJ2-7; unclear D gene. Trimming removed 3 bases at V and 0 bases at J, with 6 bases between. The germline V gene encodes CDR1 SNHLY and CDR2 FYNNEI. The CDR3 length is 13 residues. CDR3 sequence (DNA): TGTGCCAGCAGTGACACCAACTCCTACGAGCAGTACTTC. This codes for CASSDTNSYEQYF.